This TCR beta chain was sequenced in a study of immune cell composition in non-small cell lung cancer. J was trimmed by 4 bases and V by 1 base; bases with no gene match: 2. CDR3 length: 15 residues. Germline-derived CDR1 and CDR2 are MDHEN and SYDVKM. Only in-frame clones appear in the TCRdb table, and some are missing; sequencing was by immunoSEQ multiplex PCR. Among approximately 3,100 clones listed, roughly 80% were seen once. Study-level points and caveats: Squamous carcinomas (approximately 80%) more often had tumour-associated clones >0.5% than adenocarcinomas (around 33%).

Notes on this clone: What it binds is unknown.

Normal lung sampling was at least 3 cm from the tumour, as distant as possible. The sequence was obtained from a human donor with non-small cell lung cancer. The donor label of this sample is uncertain. The material sequenced was non-adjacent lung tissue. The genes are TRBV28 and TRBJ2-5; 11 positions agree with TRBD1. CDR3 coding DNA: TGTGCCAGCAGTTTATACGGGACAGGGGGAGAGACCCAGTACTTC. This codes for CASSLYGTGGETQYF.